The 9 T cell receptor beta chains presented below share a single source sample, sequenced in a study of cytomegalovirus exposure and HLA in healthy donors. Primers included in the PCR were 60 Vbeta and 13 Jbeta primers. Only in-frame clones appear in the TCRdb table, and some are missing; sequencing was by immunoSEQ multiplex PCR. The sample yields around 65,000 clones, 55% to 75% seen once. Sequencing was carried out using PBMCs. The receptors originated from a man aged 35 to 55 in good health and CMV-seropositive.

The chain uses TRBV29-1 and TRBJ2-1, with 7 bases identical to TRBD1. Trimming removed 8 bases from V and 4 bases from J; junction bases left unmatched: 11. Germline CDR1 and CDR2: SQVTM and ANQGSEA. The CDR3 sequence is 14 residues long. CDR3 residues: CSCARDSLYNEQFF. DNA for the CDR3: TGCAGCTGTGCTCGGGACAGTCTTTACAATGAGCAGTTCTTC.

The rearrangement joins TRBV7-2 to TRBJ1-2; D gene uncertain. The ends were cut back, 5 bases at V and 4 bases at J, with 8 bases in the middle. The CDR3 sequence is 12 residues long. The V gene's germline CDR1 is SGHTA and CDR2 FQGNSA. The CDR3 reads CASSLDGYGYTF. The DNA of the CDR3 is TGTGCCAGCAGCCTAGACGGCTATGGCTACACCTTC. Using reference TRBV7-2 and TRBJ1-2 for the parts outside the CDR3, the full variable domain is GAGVSQSPSNKVTEKGKDVELRCDPISGHTALYWYRQSLGQGLEFLIYFQGNSAPDKSGLPSDRFSAERTGGSVSTLTIQRTQQEDSAVYLCASSLDGYGYTFGSGTRLTVV.

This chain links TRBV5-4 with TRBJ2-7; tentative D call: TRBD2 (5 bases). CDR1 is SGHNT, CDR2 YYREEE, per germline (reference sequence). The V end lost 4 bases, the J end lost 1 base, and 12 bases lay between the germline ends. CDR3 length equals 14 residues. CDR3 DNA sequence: TGTGCCAGCAGCCCGGGCGGGCAATCCTACGAGCAGTACTTC. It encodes CASSPGGQSYEQYF.

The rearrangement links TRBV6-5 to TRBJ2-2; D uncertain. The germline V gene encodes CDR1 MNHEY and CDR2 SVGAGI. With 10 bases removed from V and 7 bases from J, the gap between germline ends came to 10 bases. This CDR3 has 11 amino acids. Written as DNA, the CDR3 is TGTGCCACGTTTTCGGGCGGGGAGCTGTTTTTT. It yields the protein CATFSGGELFF.

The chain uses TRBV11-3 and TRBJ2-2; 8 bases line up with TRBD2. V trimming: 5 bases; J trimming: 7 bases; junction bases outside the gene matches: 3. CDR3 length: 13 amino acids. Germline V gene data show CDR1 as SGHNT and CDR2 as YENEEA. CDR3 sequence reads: CASSRGGLGELFF. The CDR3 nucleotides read TGTGCCAGCAGCCGGGGGGGGCTCGGGGAGCTGTTTTTT.

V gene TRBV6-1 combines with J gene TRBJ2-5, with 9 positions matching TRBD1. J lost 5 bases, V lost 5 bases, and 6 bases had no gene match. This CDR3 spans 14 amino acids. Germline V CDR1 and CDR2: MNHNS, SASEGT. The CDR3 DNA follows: TGTGCCAGCAGTTTCACAGGGGGCCGGGAGACCCAGTACTTC. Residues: CASSFTGGRETQYF.

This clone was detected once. The DNA for the CDR3 is TGTGCCTGCCTTAAAACAGGGAGTGAGCAGTACTTC. Its protein is CACLKTGSEQYF. The rearrangement links TRBV30 to TRBJ2-7, with TRBD1 as a possible D gene (6 bases). The V and J ends lost 6 bases and 7 bases respectively, with 16 bases between them. CDR1 and CDR2 from the germline V gene are GTSNPN and SVGIG (reference sequence). The CDR3 spans 12 residues. The variable domain in full, completed from reference TRBV30 and TRBJ2-7, reads SQTIHQWPATLVQPVGSPLSLECTVEGTSNPNLYWYRQAAGRGLQLLFYSVGIGQISSEVPQNLSASRPQDRQFILSSKKLLLSDSGFYLCACLKTGSEQYFGPGTRLTVT.

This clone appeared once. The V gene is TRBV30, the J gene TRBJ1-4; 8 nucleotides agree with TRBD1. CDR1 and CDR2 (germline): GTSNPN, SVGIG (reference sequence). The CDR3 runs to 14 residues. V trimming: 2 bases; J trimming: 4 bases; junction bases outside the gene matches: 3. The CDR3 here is CAWSTGQDNEKLFF. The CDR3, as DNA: TGTGCCTGGAGTACGGGACAGGATAATGAAAAACTGTTTTTT. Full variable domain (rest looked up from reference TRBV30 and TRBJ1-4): SQTIHQWPATLVQPVGSPLSLECTVEGTSNPNLYWYRQAAGRGLQLLFYSVGIGQISSEVPQNLSASRPQDRQFILSSKKLLLSDSGFYLCAWSTGQDNEKLFFGSGTQLSVL.

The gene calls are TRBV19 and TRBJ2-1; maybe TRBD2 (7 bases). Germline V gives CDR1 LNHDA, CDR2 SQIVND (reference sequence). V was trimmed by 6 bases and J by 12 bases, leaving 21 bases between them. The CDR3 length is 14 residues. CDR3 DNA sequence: TGTGCCAGTAGCACAGACTCGAGGGGAGGGGGGCAGTTCTTC. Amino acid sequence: CASSTDSRGGGQFF.